The clone carrying this T cell receptor (beta chain) was counted once. This CDR3 contains 18 residues. Germline-derived CDR1 and CDR2 are SGHTA and FQGNSA. The J segment lost 4 bases and the V segment lost 1 base, leaving 14 bases of the junction unmatched. Template material for TCR beta VDJ and CDR3 profiling consisted of genomic DNA. TCRdb fed the reads into MiXCR, producing one record per CDR3 protein. Among around 400,000 distinct CDR3 sequences, about two thirds were seen once, and the ten largest hold approximately 3.9%. These data belong to a study of CD8+CD57+ T cells in acquired aplastic anemia. Overall study: Across the sorted CD4+ and CD8+ cells, DNA amounts averaged roughly 3 ug. Approximately 11 million reads, on average, were obtained for CD4+ cells from healthy donors.

Sequencing used sorted CD4+, CD8+, or CD8+CD57+ T cells (not recorded which) from PBMCs. This chain links TRBV7-2 with TRBJ2-7, with 9 nucleotides matching TRBD1. The origin of this receptor is a human donor in good health, serving as a control. CDR3 in amino acids: CASSLVVIPGTGWYEQYF. Written as DNA, the CDR3 is TGTGCCAGCAGCTTAGTGGTAATCCCCGGGACAGGGTGGTACGAGCAGTACTTC.